A single T cell receptor (beta chain) is shown here with its context. Its antigen remains unknown. The assay was immunoSEQ multiplex PCR, and TCRdb's table has in-frame clones only and misses some. This sample carries under 300,000 clones, 80% to 95% of them seen once, and the ten largest clones take around 0.57%. This record comes from a study of T cell responses to AZD1222 COVID-19 vaccine. Findings and limits, study-wide: Most donors were white British, females outnumbered males, and clonal diversity was possibly underestimated. Sampled repertoires all dated from after the peak T cell response.

This CDR3 has 15 amino acids. The germline V gene encodes CDR1 SGHRS and CDR2 YFSETQ. V shed 0 bases and J shed 2 bases, with 10 bases lying between them. Sequenced material: peripheral blood, taken on day 0 of AZD1222 vaccination. This receptor was identified in an adult in good health. The chain links TRBV5-1 to TRBJ2-3; D is perhaps TRBD1 or TRBD2 (5 bases each). The CDR3, as DNA: TGCGCCAGCAGCTTGGGAGGGACCCTCACAGATACGCAGTATTTT. Translated: CASSLGGTLTDTQYF.